This TCR beta chain was captured by sequencing in a study of regulatory T cells in long-lasting Graves disease. The ends were cut back, 4 bases at V and 8 bases at J, with 12 bases in the middle. Germline V CDR1 and CDR2: SGHTA, FQGTGA. CDR3 length: 13 amino acids. The sample's time point: persistent/refractory GD, antithyroid drugs over 5 years with positive TRAb. PBMCs provided the RNA from which the TCR library was made. Sequencing libraries for TCR beta were prepared with iRepertoire HTBI primers and Arm-PCR of CDR3 regions. Using its own MiXCR run on the multiplex PCR reads, TCRdb lists one record per CDR3 protein. The repertoire holds some 280,000 distinct CDR3 sequences, with 20% to 25% as singletons.

This material consisted of peripheral blood mononuclear cells (PBMCs), taken when the disease was refractory, from a patient treated with antithyroid drugs. The V gene is TRBV7-3, the J gene TRBJ2-4; D is perhaps TRBD2 (6 bases). The clonotype was recovered from a female donor with Graves disease. In nucleotides, the CDR3 is TGTGCCAGCAGCTCGACTAGAATGGACATTCAGTACTTC. Translated: CASSSTRMDIQYF.